The subject of this entry is one TCR beta chain. The data were taken from a study of control samples from healthy donors and cancer patients. This CDR3 is 14 amino acids long. Per germline, CDR1 SGHNT and CDR2 YYREEE (reference sequence). Between the trimmed V and J ends, which lost 3 bases and 9 bases, there was a span of 16 bases. Produced via immunoSEQ multiplex PCR; TCRdb's table is partial and in-frame only. The sample consists of approximately 80,000 clones, 90% to 95% of them appearing once. Sample: blood. This receptor was identified in a man younger than 40 in good health. This rearrangement joins TRBV5-4 to TRBJ1-3; TRBD1 might be the D (6 bases). The CDR3 loop is CASSYSRDMGTIYF. CDR3 in DNA: TGTGCCAGCAGCTACAGCCGGGACATGGGCACCATATATTTT.